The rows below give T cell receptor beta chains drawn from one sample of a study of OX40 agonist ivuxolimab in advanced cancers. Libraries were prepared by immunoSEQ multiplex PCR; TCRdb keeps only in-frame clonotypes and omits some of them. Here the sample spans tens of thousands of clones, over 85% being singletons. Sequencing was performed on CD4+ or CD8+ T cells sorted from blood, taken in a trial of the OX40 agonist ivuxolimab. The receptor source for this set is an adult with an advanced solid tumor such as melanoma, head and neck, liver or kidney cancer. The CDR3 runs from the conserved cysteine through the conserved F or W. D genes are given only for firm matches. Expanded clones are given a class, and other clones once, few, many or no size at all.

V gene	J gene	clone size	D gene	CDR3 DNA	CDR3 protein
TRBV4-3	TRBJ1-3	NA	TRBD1	TGCGCCAGCAGCCAAGATCTTGCGGGACAGGGAATCGGGTCCGGAAACACCATATATTTT	CASSQDLAGQGIGSGNTIYF
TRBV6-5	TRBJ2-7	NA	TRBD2	TGTGCCAGCACCAGGACTAGCGGGAGTGGCGAGCAGTACTTC	CASTRTSGSGEQYF
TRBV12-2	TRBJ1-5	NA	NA	TGTGCAAGTCGCGTAAACGGAGGTCAGCCCCAGCATTTT	CASRVNGGQPQHF
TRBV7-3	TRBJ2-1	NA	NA	TGTGCCAGCAGCTTAGAGCCGCCTCTCTACAATGAGCAGTTCTTC	CASSLEPPLYNEQFF
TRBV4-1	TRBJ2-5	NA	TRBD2	TGCGCCAGCAGCCAGTCTAGCGGGAGAGAGACCCAGTACTTC	CASSQSSGRETQYF
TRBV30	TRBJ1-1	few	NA	TGTGCCTGGAGTGTACAGACGAACACTGAAGCTTTCTTT	CAWSVQTNTEAFF
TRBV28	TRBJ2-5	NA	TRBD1	TGTGCCAGCAGTCATGACAGGGGGCGTGAGACCCAGTACTTC	CASSHDRGRETQYF
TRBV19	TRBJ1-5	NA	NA	TGTGCCAGTCTCCCCGGTGGGATACGACAGCCCCAACATTTT	CASLPGGIRQPQHF
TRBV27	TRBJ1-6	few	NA	TGTGCCAGCAGTTTCAGTAATTCACCCCTCCACTTT	CASSFSNSPLHF
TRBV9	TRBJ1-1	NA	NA	TGTGCCAGCAGCGTAGGGGGGATGCCATACACTGAAGCTTTCTTT	CASSVGGMPYTEAFF
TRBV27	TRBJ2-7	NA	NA	TGTGCCAGCAGTTTCAACAGTCCCTACGAGCAGTACTTC	CASSFNSPYEQYF
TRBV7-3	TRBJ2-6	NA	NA	TGTGCCAGCAGCTTAAACAGGGCTGGGGCCAACGTCCTGACTTTC	CASSLNRAGANVLTF
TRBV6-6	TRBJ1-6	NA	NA	TGTGCCAGCAGTTACTCGAGGAGGATAGGGAGTTCACCCCTCCACTTT	CASSYSRRIGSSPLHF
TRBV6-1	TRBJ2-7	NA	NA	TGTGCCAGCAATGACGGGGCTACCTACGAGCAGTACTTC	CASNDGATYEQYF
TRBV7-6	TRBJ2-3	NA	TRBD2	TGTGCCAGCAGCTTAGTCACCCTAGCGGGAGGGATCACAGATACGCAGTATTTT	CASSLVTLAGGITDTQYF
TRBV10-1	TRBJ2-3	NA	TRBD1	TGCGCCAGCAGTACGGGACAGGGGCACACAGATACGCAGTATTTT	CASSTGQGHTDTQYF
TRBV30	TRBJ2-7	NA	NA	TGTGCCTGGAGTAGCACAGTCTACGAGCAGTACTTC	CAWSSTVYEQYF
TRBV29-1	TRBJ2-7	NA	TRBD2	TGCAGCGTTGGGACTAGCTACGAGCAGTACTTC	CSVGTSYEQYF
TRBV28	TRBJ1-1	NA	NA	TGTGCCAGCAGTTTATCCCCCACAGGGCGCACTGAAGCTTTCTTT	CASSLSPTGRTEAFF
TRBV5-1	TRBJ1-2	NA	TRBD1	TGCGCCAGCAGCCGCCTCCCCGGGACAGGGAATGGCTACACCTTC	CASSRLPGTGNGYTF
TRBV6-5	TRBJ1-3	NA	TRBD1	TGTGCCAGCTCAGACAGGGCTGGAAACACCATATATTTT	CASSDRAGNTIYF
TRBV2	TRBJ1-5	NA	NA	TGTGCCAGCAGCGAGGACAGCGGCCTCAATCAGCCCCAGCATTTT	CASSEDSGLNQPQHF
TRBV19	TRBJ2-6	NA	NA	TGTGCCAGTAGTAAGGGATTTCCCTCTGGGGCCAACGTCCTGACTTTC	CASSKGFPSGANVLTF
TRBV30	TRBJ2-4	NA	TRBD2	TGTGCCTGGACCCCAGCGGGAGGGCCACTGAACATTCAGTACTTC	CAWTPAGGPLNIQYF
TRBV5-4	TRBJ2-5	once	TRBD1	TGTGCCAGCAGCTCGGGACAGGGAAGAGAGACCCAGTACTTC	CASSSGQGRETQYF
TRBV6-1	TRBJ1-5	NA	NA	TGTGCCAGCAGTGTCTCTCGGCCCCAGCATTTT	CASSVSRPQHF
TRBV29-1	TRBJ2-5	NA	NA	TGCAGCGTAATCGCCGGTCAAGAGACCCAGTACTTC	CSVIAGQETQYF
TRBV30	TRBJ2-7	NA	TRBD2	TGTGCCTGGAGTACTTTTAGCGGGAGGTCCTCCTACGAGCAGTACTTC	CAWSTFSGRSSYEQYF
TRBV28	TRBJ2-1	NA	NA	TGTGCCAGCAGTTTATCCCGGAGGGGGGGCAATGAGCAGTTCTTC	CASSLSRRGGNEQFF
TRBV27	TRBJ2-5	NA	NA	TGTGCCACTAGGGCCACCCAAAAAGAGACCCAGTACTTC	CATRATQKETQYF
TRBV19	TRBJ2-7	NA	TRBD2	TGTGCCAGTAGTCCTTGGAGTAGCGGGAACTACGAGCAGTACTTC	CASSPWSSGNYEQYF
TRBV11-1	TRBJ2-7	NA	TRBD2	TGTGCCAGCAGCTTTAGCGGGAGGAAGAACGAGCAGTACTTC	CASSFSGRKNEQYF
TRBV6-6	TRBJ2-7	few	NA	TGTGCCAGCACCTATTCTACGGCAGCGGCCTACGAGCAGTACTTC	CASTYSTAAAYEQYF
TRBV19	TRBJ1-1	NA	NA	TGTGCCAGTAGTATTCTGGACACATTGAACACTGAAGCTTTCTTT	CASSILDTLNTEAFF
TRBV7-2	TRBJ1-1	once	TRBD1	TGTGCCAGCAGACCGACAGGGGCCACGAACACTGAAGCTTTCTTT	CASRPTGATNTEAFF
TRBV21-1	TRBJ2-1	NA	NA	TGTGCCAGCAGAAAAGGCACGAGCTCCTACAATGAGCAGTTCTTC	CASRKGTSSYNEQFF
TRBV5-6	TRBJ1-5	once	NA	TGTGCCAGCAGCTTGGGGGGGGATCAGCCCCAGCATTTT	CASSLGGDQPQHF
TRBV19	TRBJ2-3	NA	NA	TGTGCCAGTAGTCTTACAGGGAATACAGATACGCAGTATTTT	CASSLTGNTDTQYF
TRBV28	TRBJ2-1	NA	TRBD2	TGTGCCAGTTACCAGGGAGGGCCATCCCACAATGAGCAGTTCTTC	CASYQGGPSHNEQFF
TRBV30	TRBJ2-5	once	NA	TGTGCCTGGAGTGTACAACGGGCCCTGCAAGAGACCCAGTACTTC	CAWSVQRALQETQYF
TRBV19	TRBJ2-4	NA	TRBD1	TGTGCCAGTAGTTACAGGGGGAACATTCAGTACTTC	CASSYRGNIQYF
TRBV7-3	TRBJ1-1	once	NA	TGTGCCAGCAGCTTTACAGGGAACACTGAAGCTTTCTTT	CASSFTGNTEAFF
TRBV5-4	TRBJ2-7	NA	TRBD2	TGTGCCAGCAGACATAGCGGGAGCAACGAGCAGTACTTC	CASRHSGSNEQYF
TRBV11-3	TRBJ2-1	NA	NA	TGTGCCAGCAGCAGTAGCCCAAACAATGAGCAGTTCTTC	CASSSSPNNEQFF
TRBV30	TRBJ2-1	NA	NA	TGTGCCTGGAAGCCCGGGACCTACAATGACCAGTTCTTC	CAWKPGTYNDQFF
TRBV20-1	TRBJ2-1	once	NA	TGCAGTGTTTCAGGCAGGAGTGAGCAGTTCTTC	CSVSGRSEQFF